This T cell receptor (beta chain) emerged from a study of OX40 agonist ivuxolimab in advanced cancers. Study as a whole: Clinicians treated patients with ivuxolimab, an agonistic anti-OX40 (CD134) antibody. The study gave patients intravenous ivuxolimab at 0.01 to 10 mg/kg every 2 weeks. From roughly 20 to 90 years was the age range, with a mean of roughly 59 years, and roughly 80% were male. Findings of the study overall: Averaged across samples, CD8+ T cells carried more expanded clones than CD4+ did.

Measured with immunoSEQ multiplex PCR; TCRdb has only the in-frame clones, and not every one. This sample has 70,000 to 95,000 clones; around 87% occur once, and the top ten carry more than 0.5%. Worth noting for this clone: Its antigen is not identified.

V was trimmed by 5 bases and J by 0 bases, leaving 16 bases between them. There are 16 residues in the CDR3. Germline loops: CDR1 SGHVS, CDR2 FQNEAQ. The TCR sequence derives from an adult with an advanced solid tumor such as melanoma, head and neck, liver or kidney cancer. This sequence joins TRBV7-8 and TRBJ1-2; weak D call: TRBD1 (5 bases). Sample: CD4+ or CD8+ T cells sorted from blood, taken in a trial of the OX40 agonist ivuxolimab. The CDR3, as DNA: TGTGCCAGCAGCGCAGGACATTTAGGCTCTAACTATGGCTACACCTTC. As protein: CASSAGHLGSNYGYTF.